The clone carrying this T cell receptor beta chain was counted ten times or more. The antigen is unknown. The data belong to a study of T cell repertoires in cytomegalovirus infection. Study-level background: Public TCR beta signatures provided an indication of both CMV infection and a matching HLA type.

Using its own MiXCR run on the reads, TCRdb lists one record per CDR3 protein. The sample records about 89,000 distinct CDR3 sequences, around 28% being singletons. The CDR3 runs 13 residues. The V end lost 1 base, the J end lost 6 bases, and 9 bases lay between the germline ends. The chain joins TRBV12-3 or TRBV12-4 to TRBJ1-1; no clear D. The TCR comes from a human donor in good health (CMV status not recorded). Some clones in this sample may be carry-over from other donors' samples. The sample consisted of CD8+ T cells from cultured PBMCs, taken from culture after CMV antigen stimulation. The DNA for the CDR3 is TGTGCCAGCAGTTTAGATAGTGTACCTGAAGCTTTCTTT. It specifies CASSLDSVPEAFF.